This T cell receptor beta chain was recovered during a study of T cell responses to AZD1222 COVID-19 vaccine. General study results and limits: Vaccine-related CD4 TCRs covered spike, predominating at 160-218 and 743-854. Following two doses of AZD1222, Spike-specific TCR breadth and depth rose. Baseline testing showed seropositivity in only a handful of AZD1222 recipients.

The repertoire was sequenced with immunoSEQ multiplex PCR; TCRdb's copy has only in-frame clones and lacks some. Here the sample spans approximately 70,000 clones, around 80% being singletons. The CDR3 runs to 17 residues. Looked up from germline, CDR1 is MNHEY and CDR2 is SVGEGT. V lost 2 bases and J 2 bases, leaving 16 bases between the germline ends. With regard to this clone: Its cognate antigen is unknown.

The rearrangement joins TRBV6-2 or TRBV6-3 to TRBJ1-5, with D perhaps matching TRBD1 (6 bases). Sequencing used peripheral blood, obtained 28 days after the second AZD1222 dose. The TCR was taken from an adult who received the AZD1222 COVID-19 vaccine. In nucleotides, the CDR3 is TGTGCCAGCAGTTACAATCCCAGGGGAGTGCGCAATCAGCCCCAGCATTTT. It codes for CASSYNPRGVRNQPQHF.